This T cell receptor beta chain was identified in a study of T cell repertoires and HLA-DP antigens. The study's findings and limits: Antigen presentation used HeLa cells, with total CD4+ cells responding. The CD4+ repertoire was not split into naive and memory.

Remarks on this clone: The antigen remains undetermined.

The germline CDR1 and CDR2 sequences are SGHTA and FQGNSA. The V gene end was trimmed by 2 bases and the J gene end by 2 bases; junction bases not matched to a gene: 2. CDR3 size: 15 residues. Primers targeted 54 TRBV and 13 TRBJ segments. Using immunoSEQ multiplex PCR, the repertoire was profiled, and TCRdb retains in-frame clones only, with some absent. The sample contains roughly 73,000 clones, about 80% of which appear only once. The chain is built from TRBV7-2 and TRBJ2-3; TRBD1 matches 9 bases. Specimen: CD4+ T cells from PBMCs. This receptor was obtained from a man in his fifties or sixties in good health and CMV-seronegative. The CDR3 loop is CASSLWDRDTDTQYF. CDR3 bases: TGTGCCAGCAGCTTATGGGACAGGGACACAGATACGCAGTATTTT.